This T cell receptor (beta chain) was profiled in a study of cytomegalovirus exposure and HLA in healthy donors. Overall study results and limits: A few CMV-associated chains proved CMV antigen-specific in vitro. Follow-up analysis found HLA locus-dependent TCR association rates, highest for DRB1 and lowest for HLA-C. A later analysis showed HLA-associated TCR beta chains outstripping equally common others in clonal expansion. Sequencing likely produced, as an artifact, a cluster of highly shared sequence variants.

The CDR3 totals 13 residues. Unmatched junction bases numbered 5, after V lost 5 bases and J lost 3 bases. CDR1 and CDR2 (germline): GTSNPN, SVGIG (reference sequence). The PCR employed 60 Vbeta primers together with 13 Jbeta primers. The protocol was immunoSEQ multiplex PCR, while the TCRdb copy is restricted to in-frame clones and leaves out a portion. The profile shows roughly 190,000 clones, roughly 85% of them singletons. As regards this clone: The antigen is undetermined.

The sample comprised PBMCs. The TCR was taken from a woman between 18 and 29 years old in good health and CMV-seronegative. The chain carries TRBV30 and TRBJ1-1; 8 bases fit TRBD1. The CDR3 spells CAWDRGPYTEAFF. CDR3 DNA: TGTGCCTGGGACAGGGGACCATACACTGAAGCTTTCTTT. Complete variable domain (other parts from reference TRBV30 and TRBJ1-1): SQTIHQWPATLVQPVGSPLSLECTVEGTSNPNLYWYRQAAGRGLQLLFYSVGIGQISSEVPQNLSASRPQDRQFILSSKKLLLSDSGFYLCAWDRGPYTEAFFGQGTRLTVV.